This is a list of T cell receptor beta chains from one sample in a study of CD8 T cells in Susac syndrome. TCRdb fed the immunoSEQ multiplex PCR reads into MiXCR, producing one record per CDR3 protein. The data hold about 300,000 distinct CDR3 sequences, with 75% to 85% observed a single time. Sequencing was carried out using CD8+ T cells from PBMCs. The origin of the receptors is a human donor with multiple sclerosis. Each CDR3 is given without its conserved first and last residue.

j_call	v_call	cdr3_aa
TRBJ1-2	TRBV6-5	ASSYPGQGEGYT
TRBJ2-1	TRBV30	AWSPNRPLQF
TRBJ1-6	TRBV11-2	ASGLGGTVSAYNSPLH
TRBJ2-1	TRBV24-1	ATSDFRQGHEQF
TRBJ2-1	TRBV12-3/TRBV12-4	ASSGTAGGLDEQF
TRBJ1-4	TRBV6-1	ASSPTGLATNEKLF
TRBJ2-1	TRBV19	ASSPLFYNEQF
TRBJ1-5	TRBV12-3/TRBV12-4	ASSQGFNQPQH
TRBJ2-4	TRBV27	ASSSTDKNIQY
TRBJ2-3	TRBV6-1	ATDGSGQTSSTDTQY
TRBJ2-1	TRBV4-3	ASSALGGTRDEQF
TRBJ2-1	TRBV3-1	ASSFTRDPYNEQF
TRBJ2-7	TRBV7-4	ASSFETLLYEQY